Listed here is a single T cell receptor (beta chain). The entry originates in a study of blood T cell repertoires in COVID-19. Using immunoSEQ multiplex PCR, the repertoire was profiled, and TCRdb retains in-frame clones only, with some absent. The repertoire includes about 250,000 clones, about 83% of them detected once, and approximately 5% sits in the top ten. V lost 1 base and J 4 bases, leaving 10 bases between the germline ends. Germline V gives CDR1 SGHTA, CDR2 FQGTGA. This CDR3 contains 15 residues. The chain couples TRBV7-3 to TRBJ2-2; D gene ambiguous. Material for sequencing was peripheral blood. The TCR originated in a woman aged 80 or older with COVID-19, enrolled during active disease. CDR3 residues: CASSLNTGSTGELFF. The CDR3 region has the DNA TGTGCCAGCAGCTTAAACACGGGTAGCACCGGGGAGCTGTTTTTT.